This TCR beta chain comes out of a study of T cells after yellow fever vaccination. General observations from the study: Abundant clonotypes (contaminants from the bulk population) could be present in FACS-sorted repertoires. The study found a weaker secondary response that peaked faster, day 5 versus 15.

This clonotype has more than one count but fewer than ten. Its antigen is still unknown. Generation of TCR cDNA used 5'RACE template switching (which added a universal primer site and UMIs). TCRdb re-derived calls from the 5' RACE reads in MiXCR, one entry per CDR3 protein. The table shows almost 600,000 distinct CDR3 sequences, with approximately 13% occurring only once. This CDR3 region has 16 residues. Germline V gene sequence: CDR1 SGHTA, CDR2 FQGNSA. The V and J ends lost 5 bases and 6 bases, in that order; junction bases with no gene match: 10. V usage is TRBV7-2 and J usage is TRBJ2-1, with TRBD2 matching over 10 bases. The receptor was derived from a man aged 25-45 years who received the YFV17D yellow fever vaccine. Sequenced material: PBMCs, taken on the day of the yellow fever booster vaccination. CDR3 protein: CASSPGFSGRANEQFF. The CDR3 DNA follows: TGTGCCAGCAGCCCAGGGTTCAGCGGGAGGGCCAATGAGCAGTTCTTC.